The 18 T cell receptor beta chains given below trace back to one sample, sequenced in a study of T cell responses to AZD1222 COVID-19 vaccine. The table came from immunoSEQ multiplex PCR; TCRdb's copy has only in-frame clones and leaves some out. The sample comprises 74,000 or so clones, 84% of which are singletons, and roughly 20% rests with the top ten. The sample here was peripheral blood, taken on day 0 of AZD1222 vaccination. The receptors originated from an adult in good health.

The V gene is TRBV7-9, the J gene TRBJ1-1; no reliable D call. CDR3 length: 14 residues. The V and J ends lost 6 bases and 4 bases respectively, with 15 bases between them. Per germline, CDR1 SEHNR and CDR2 FQNEAQ (reference sequence). The CDR3 region is CASRLSREATEAFF. The CDR3, as DNA: TGTGCCAGCAGGCTCTCTCGGGAGGCCACTGAAGCTTTCTTT.

The sample holds a few counts of this clone. The rearrangement joins TRBV7-6 to TRBJ2-5; TRBD1 matches 9 bases. The J segment lost 5 bases and the V segment lost 0 bases, leaving 10 bases of the junction unmatched. The length of the CDR3 is 17 residues. Germline values: CDR1 SGHVS, CDR2 FNYEAQ. CDR3 bases: TGTGCCAGCAGCTTAGCCTTTCCCGGGACAGGGATGGAGACCCAGTACTTC. Translation: CASSLAFPGTGMETQYF.

The V gene is TRBV27, the J gene TRBJ1-5, with D possibly TRBD1 on 6 matching bases. This CDR3 contains 15 residues. Trimming stripped 4 bases from V and 3 bases from J, with 13 bases between. Germline assignment: CDR1 MNHEY and CDR2 SMNVEV (reference sequence). In nucleotides, the CDR3 is TGTGCCAGCAGTTGGGGGGGCCTCACCAATCAGCCCCAGCATTTT. Protein: CASSWGGLTNQPQHF.

This chain joins TRBV2 and TRBJ1-1; no firm D call. The V end was cut by 6 bases, the J end by 11 bases, with 16 bases between. This CDR3 has 12 amino acids. In germline, CDR1 is SNHLY, CDR2 FYNNEI. CDR3 sequence (DNA): TGTGCCAGCAGCGTCGGACCCGTTGGGGCTTTCTTT. This gives the protein CASSVGPVGAFF.

In this sample, this clone turned up a few times. The chain links TRBV19 to TRBJ2-3; either TRBD1 or TRBD2 may fit D (5 bases each). The CDR3 runs to 13 residues. Trimming took off 5 bases at V and 6 bases at J, with 12 bases between the two ends. Per the germline V gene, CDR1 is LNHDA and CDR2 is SQIVND (reference sequence). The CDR3 nucleotides are TGTGCCAGTAGTTTTGGCGAGGGGGATACGCAGTATTTT. This translates into CASSFGEGDTQYF. Full variable domain (rest looked up from reference TRBV19 and TRBJ2-3): DGGITQSPKYLFRKEGQNVTLSCEQNLNHDAMYWYRQDPGQGLRLIYYSQIVNDFQKGDIAEGYSVSREKKESFPLTVTSAQKNPTAFYLCASSFGEGDTQYFGPGTRLTVL.

The chain uses TRBV3-1 (or the pseudogene TRBV3-2) and TRBJ1-3; D not certain. This CDR3 region has 13 residues. V shed 3 bases and J shed 4 bases, with 7 bases lying between them. CDR1 is LGHDT, CDR2 YNNKEL, per germline (reference sequence). CDR3: CASSQGHGNTIYF. The CDR3 region has the DNA TGTGCCAGCAGCCAGGGCCACGGAAACACCATATATTTT.

V gene TRBV5-1 combines with J gene TRBJ1-2; 7 bases align to TRBD1. Trimming took 4 bases from V and 6 from J; bases not matched to a gene: 3. The CDR3 is 12 residues long. CDR1 and CDR2 (germline): SGHRS, YFSETQ. For the CDR3, the DNA is TGCGCCAGCAGCGAGACAGGGAATGGCTACACCTTC. It codes for CASSETGNGYTF.

This sequence joins TRBV28 and TRBJ1-1, with 8 bases fitting TRBD1. CDR1 MDHEN and CDR2 SYDVKM come from the germline V gene. V shed 2 bases, J shed 11 bases, and the junction held 10 bases outside the gene matches. CDR3 length: 14 amino acids. The CDR3: CASSLISWTGYAFF. CDR3 DNA: TGTGCCAGCAGTTTAATCTCGTGGACAGGGTATGCTTTCTTT.

The rearrangement joins TRBV19 to TRBJ1-5; 7 nucleotides agree with TRBD1. Unmatched junction bases numbered 5, after V lost 4 bases and J lost 5 bases. The V gene's germline CDR1 is LNHDA and CDR2 SQIVND (reference sequence). This CDR3 comprises 14 residues. CDR3 nucleotides: TGTGCCAGTAGTAGGGACAGCGTATATCAGCCCCAGCATTTT. Protein product: CASSRDSVYQPQHF.

This chain links TRBV10-1 with TRBJ2-1, with 7 nucleotides matching TRBD2. Germline trimming cut 2 bases from V and 5 bases from J; bases unmatched to any gene: 9. Germline V gene sequence: CDR1 WNHNN, CDR2 SYGVQD (reference sequence). There are 16 residues in the CDR3. CDR3 sequence (DNA): TGCGCCAGCAGTGAGATACGGGAGGACGGAGACAATGAGCAGTTCTTC. This sequence encodes CASSEIREDGDNEQFF.

The V call is TRBV19, the J call TRBJ1-2; maybe TRBD1 (5 bases). Trimming cost V 5 bases and J 4 bases, with 17 bases left between them. Germline CDR1 reads LNHDA; CDR2 reads SQIVND (reference sequence). There are 15 residues in the CDR3. Here the CDR3 DNA reads TGTGCCAGTAGTTCCCGAAGAGGGGAGAGCTATGGCTACACCTTC. As protein: CASSSRRGESYGYTF.

V is TRBV11-3 and J is TRBJ2-3, with 9 nucleotides matching TRBD2. The V gene end was trimmed by 5 bases and the J gene end by 2 bases; junction bases not matched to a gene: 11. The CDR3 length is 17 residues. From germline, CDR1 is SGHNT and CDR2 YENEEA. This CDR3 is CASSLGLLAGPTDTQYF. As DNA, the CDR3 is TGTGCCAGCAGCCTGGGCCTGCTAGCGGGGCCCACAGATACGCAGTATTTT.

This sequence joins TRBV28 and TRBJ1-6, with 7 bases identical to TRBD1. Germline V lookup: CDR1 MDHEN, CDR2 SYDVKM. This CDR3 spans 14 amino acids. The V and J ends lost 6 bases and 8 bases, in that order; junction bases with no gene match: 7. The CDR3, as DNA: TGTGCCAGCAGCCACGGGACAGACTATTCACCCCTCCACTTT. It encodes CASSHGTDYSPLHF.

Remarks on this clone: An end of the junction does not agree with germline; a read error may underlie this. The V gene is TRBV15, the J gene TRBJ2-7; 7 bases fit TRBD1. CDR1 is LNHNV and CDR2 is YYDKDF in the germline V gene (reference sequence). The CDR3 is 11 amino acids. CDR3 amino acids: CATSRDGTVTF. CDR3 nucleotide sequence: TGTGCCACCAGCAGAGATGGGACAGTCACCTTC.

The gene calls are TRBV3-1 (or the pseudogene TRBV3-2) and TRBJ2-7; D call uncertain. CDR1 is LGHDT and CDR2 is YNNKEL in the germline V gene (reference sequence). Trimming left V 0 bases short and J 6 bases short, with 9 bases between. The CDR3 loop spans 13 amino acids. The CDR3 region has the DNA TGTGCCAGCAGCCAAGATCGATATTTCGAGCAGTACTTC. Protein sequence: CASSQDRYFEQYF.

The chain carries TRBV4-3 and TRBJ1-6, with D perhaps TRBD1 (5 bases). This CDR3 has 13 amino acids. The ends were cut back, 1 base at V and 10 bases at J, with 8 bases in the middle. The V gene's germline CDR1 is LGHNA and CDR2 YSLEER. CDR3 protein: CASSQVQGSPLHF. The DNA for the CDR3 is TGCGCCAGCAGCCAAGTTCAGGGATCACCCCTCCACTTT.

The V call is TRBV28, the J call TRBJ2-3; D gene ambiguous. Trimming pared 3 bases from V and 2 bases from J, leaving 6 bases between. CDR3 length: 13 amino acids. Germline V CDR1 and CDR2: MDHEN, SYDVKM. CDR3 in DNA: TGTGCCAGCAGTTTTAGGGTCACAGATACGCAGTATTTT. It is translated as CASSFRVTDTQYF.

The chain is built from TRBV5-4 and TRBJ2-2; 9 positions match TRBD1. Germline assignment: CDR1 SGHNT and CDR2 YYREEE (reference sequence). V lost 1 base to trimming and J lost 1 base; unmatched junction nucleotides: 2. This CDR3 contains 16 residues. This chain's CDR3 is CASSLWTGVNTGELFF. The CDR3 DNA follows: TGTGCCAGCAGCTTGTGGACAGGGGTGAACACCGGGGAGCTGTTTTTT.